These 22 T cell receptor beta chains were all obtained from the same sample, sequenced in a study of human T cells and chemical hapten exposure. Time point reported: patch test 1, 2 weeks after DPC sensitization. The treatment is: therapeutic diphenylcyclopropenone sensitization with weekly scalp DPC. A single record per CDR3 protein comes from TCRdb applying MiXCR to the RACE reads. The top ten hold approximately 2.1% of the sample, which has about 380,000 distinct CDR3 sequences, about 4.4% seen once. The source material was whole blood, sampled in connection with sensitization to the hapten diphenylcyclopropenone (DPC). These TCRs come from a woman aged 45-65 years with alopecia areata. Some clones in this sample may be carry-over from other donors' samples.

The sample holds many counts of this clonotype. The chain joins TRBV2 to TRBJ1-5; weak D call: TRBD1 (5 bases). Trimming left V 6 bases short and J 3 bases short, with 9 bases between. The germline V gene encodes CDR1 SNHLY and CDR2 FYNNEI. This CDR3 is 13 amino acids long. CDR3 in DNA: TGTGCCAGCAGCTGGGGGGACAATCAGCCCCAGCATTTT. Translating gives CASSWGDNQPQHF.

This rearrangement joins TRBV3-1 to TRBJ2-2, with 7 bases aligning to TRBD2. The CDR3 contains 17 residues. CDR1 is LGHDT, CDR2 YNNKEL, per germline (reference sequence). The trim removed 1 base at V and 4 bases at J, leaving 9 bases unmatched. This CDR3 is CASSQALAEGSTGELFF. CDR3 in DNA: TGTGCCAGCAGCCAAGCCCTAGCGGAGGGTAGCACCGGGGAGCTGTTTTTT.

The chain is built from TRBV5-4 and TRBJ2-7, with D possibly being TRBD2 (5 bases). Trimming stripped 0 bases from V and 3 bases from J, with 16 bases between. Germline V gene sequence: CDR1 SGHNT, CDR2 YYREEE (reference sequence). The CDR3 is made up of 16 amino acids. CDR3 amino acids: CASSLDPGRTLYEQYF. As DNA, the CDR3 is TGTGCCAGCAGCTTGGATCCCGGCAGGACTCTCTACGAGCAGTACTTC.

This clonotype was seen many times. The chain couples TRBV7-9 to TRBJ2-2; D uncertain. The CDR3 runs 13 residues. Trimming shortened V by 5 bases and J by 8 bases, and 12 bases separated the two germline ends. The germline V gene has CDR1 SEHNR and CDR2 FQNEAQ (reference sequence). The CDR3 sequence is CASSRGRSGELFF. DNA of the CDR3: TGTGCCAGCAGCAGAGGAAGGTCGGGGGAGCTGTTTTTT.

This clonotype was seen a handful of times. The rearrangement joins TRBV12-3 or TRBV12-4 to TRBJ2-7; D remains unclear. The CDR3 is 14 amino acids. The ends were cut back, 6 bases at V and 2 bases at J, with 14 bases in the middle. The CDR3 DNA follows: TGTGCCAGCAGCCTAGGAGCCCAGACCTACGAGCAGTACTTC. This encodes CASSLGAQTYEQYF.

This clonotype was picked up many times. This sequence joins TRBV6-5 and TRBJ1-5, with D possibly matching TRBD1 (6 bases). V was clipped by 4 bases and J by 7 bases, with 11 bases between them. Germline CDR1 MNHEY, CDR2 SVGAGI. The CDR3 totals 13 residues. CDR3 amino acids: CASSSAGDQPQHF. In DNA, the CDR3 is TGTGCCAGCAGTTCGGCAGGGGACCAGCCCCAGCATTTT.

V and J are TRBV7-3 and TRBJ2-2; D call uncertain. The CDR3 is 15 amino acids. Looked up from germline, CDR1 is SGHTA and CDR2 is FQGTGA. Trimming pared 2 bases from V and 3 bases from J, leaving 10 bases between. The CDR3 coding sequence is TGTGCCAGCAGCTTAGGTACCGGGTACACCGGGGAGCTGTTTTTT. This codes for CASSLGTGYTGELFF.

This clonotype was counted at least ten times. The gene calls are TRBV20-1 and TRBJ2-3; the D gene is possibly TRBD2 (7 bases). The V and J ends lost 3 bases and 7 bases respectively, with 20 bases between them. The CDR3 loop spans 15 amino acids. The germline V gene has CDR1 DFQATT and CDR2 SNEGSKA (reference sequence). The CDR3: CSASLQDPRGHTQYF. As DNA, the CDR3 is TGCAGTGCTAGTCTTCAGGACCCGCGGGGGCATACGCAGTATTTT.

This clonotype was seen a few times. CDR3: CASSFGLAGNSYEQYF. CDR3 DNA: TGTGCCAGCAGTTTCGGACTAGCGGGCAACTCCTACGAGCAGTACTTC. This chain links TRBV28 with TRBJ2-7; 11 nucleotides match TRBD2. Trimming at V came to 3 bases and at J to 0 bases, leaving 4 bases not matched to a gene. The CDR3 sequence is 16 residues long. Per germline, CDR1 MDHEN and CDR2 SYDVKM.

The V and J genes are TRBV2 and TRBJ2-5; either TRBD1 or TRBD2 may supply D (5 bases each). Per germline, CDR1 SNHLY and CDR2 FYNNEI. The length of the CDR3 is 14 residues. Trimming took 4 bases from V and 2 from J, leaving 11 bases between them. The CDR3 spells CASSAPGPQETQYF. The CDR3 DNA follows: TGTGCCAGCAGTGCCCCGGGGCCACAAGAGACCCAGTACTTC.

This clonotype was counted a few times. The chain joins TRBV28 to TRBJ1-5; 8 nucleotides match TRBD1. Germline V lookup: CDR1 MDHEN, CDR2 SYDVKM. This CDR3 contains 15 residues. The trim removed 10 bases at V and 2 bases at J, leaving 10 bases unmatched. CDR3 sequence reads: CAISTGAGRNQPQHF. CDR3 DNA sequence: TGTGCCATCTCGACAGGGGCAGGCCGCAATCAGCCCCAGCATTTT.

This clonotype was detected only a few times. The chain joins TRBV9 to TRBJ2-5; TRBD1 matches at 7 bases. CDR3 length: 16 residues. The V gene's germline CDR1 is SGDLS and CDR2 YYNGEE. V lost 7 bases, J lost 5 bases, and 17 bases stayed unmatched. The DNA for the CDR3 is TGTGCCAGCGGCAGTAATCAGGGGGTCCAGGGGGAGACCCAGTACTTC. Translating it yields CASGSNQGVQGETQYF.

The chain joins TRBV20-1 to TRBJ1-3; the D is unclear. The CDR3 loop spans 12 amino acids. V shed 1 base and J shed 1 base, with 2 bases lying between them. CDR1 is DFQATT, CDR2 SNEGSKA, per germline (reference sequence). The CDR3 reads CSARGSGNTIYF. The DNA for the CDR3 is TGCAGTGCTAGAGGGTCTGGAAACACCATATATTTT.

The rearrangement uses TRBV11-2 and TRBJ2-3, with a possible D match to TRBD2 (6 bases). Trimming pared 0 bases from V and 1 base from J, leaving 17 bases between. The CDR3 is 18 residues long. CDR1 and CDR2 (germline): SGHAT, FQNNGV. CDR3 DNA: TGTGCCAGCAGCTTAGATCCCCGACTGGGGGGAGGCACAGATACGCAGTATTTT. As protein: CASSLDPRLGGGTDTQYF.

This clonotype has just a few counts. This chain connects TRBV20-1 to TRBJ1-5; maybe TRBD1 (5 bases). The ends were cut back, 5 bases at V and 0 bases at J, with 11 bases in the middle. Germline V lookup: CDR1 DFQATT, CDR2 SNEGSKA (reference sequence). The CDR3 runs to 14 residues. The CDR3 coding sequence is TGCAGTGCTCTACAGACAGTTAGCAATCAGCCCCAGCATTTT. Amino acids: CSALQTVSNQPQHF.

This clonotype was observed a few times. The chain employs TRBV4-1 and TRBJ2-1; D is perhaps TRBD1 (6 bases). Between the trimmed V and J ends, which lost 3 bases and 14 bases, there was a span of 26 bases. Germline loops: CDR1 MGHRA, CDR2 YSYEKL. The CDR3 covers 16 residues. The DNA of the CDR3 is TGCGCCAGCAGCCAGACCGGGACAAGGGGAGTTGGGGTTAAGTTCTTC. Its protein product is CASSQTGTRGVGVKFF.

Many counts were recorded for this clonotype. The genes are TRBV29-1 and TRBJ2-1; D gene ambiguous. Germline V gene data show CDR1 as SQVTM and CDR2 as ANQGSEA. CDR3 length: 16 amino acids. Trimming shortened V by 3 bases and J by 2 bases, and 17 bases separated the two germline ends. The CDR3 coding sequence is TGCAGCGTTGAGGATCTTACCCATGCCCCCTACAATGAGCAGTTCTTC. Residues: CSVEDLTHAPYNEQFF.

Ten or more counts support this clonotype. This sequence joins TRBV28 and TRBJ2-1, with TRBD1 identical over 9 bases. Germline V CDR1 and CDR2: MDHEN, SYDVKM. The CDR3 has 16 residues. V lost 6 bases, J lost 0 bases, and 6 bases stayed unmatched. The CDR3 loop reads CASRPTGGLSYNEQFF. The CDR3 DNA reads TGTGCCAGCAGGCCGACAGGGGGTCTCTCCTACAATGAGCAGTTCTTC.

The J gene is TRBJ1-1, the V gene TRBV29-1; D ambiguous. The ends were cut back, 1 base at V and 1 base at J, with 10 bases in the middle. CDR3 length equals 14 residues. CDR1 and CDR2 (germline): SQVTM, ANQGSEA. CDR3 sequence: CSVEGARQNTEAFF. The CDR3 DNA reads TGCAGCGTTGAAGGGGCTCGGCAGAACACTGAAGCTTTCTTT.

The chain has TRBV13 and TRBJ2-5; TRBD2 agrees at 10 bases. CDR1 and CDR2 (germline): PRHDT, FYEKMQ (reference sequence). The CDR3 spans 15 residues. V was clipped by 2 bases and J by 4 bases; unmatched bases: 4. The CDR3 nucleotides are TGTGCCAGCAGCTTAATAGCGGGAGGTGGAGAGACCCAGTACTTC. Translating it yields CASSLIAGGGETQYF.

This clonotype has only a few counts. CDR3 residues: CASSSWQVDGSTEAFF. For the CDR3, the DNA is TGCGCCAGCAGCTCATGGCAGGTTGATGGGAGCACTGAAGCTTTCTTT. V gene TRBV5-1 combines with J gene TRBJ1-1; D gene uncertain. The CDR3 runs to 16 residues. The germline V gene encodes CDR1 SGHRS and CDR2 YFSETQ. Trimming took off 3 bases at V and 4 bases at J, with 19 bases between the two ends.

Ten or more counts support this clonotype. The chain is built from TRBV3-1 and TRBJ2-2; 8 bases line up with TRBD2. The CDR3 consists of 16 residues. Germline values: CDR1 LGHDT, CDR2 YNNKEL (reference sequence). Trimming cost V 4 bases and J 4 bases; bases outside gene matches: 8. The CDR3 DNA reads as TGTGCCAGCAGCCTTCAGGCACTAGCGGCCACCGGGGAGCTGTTTTTT. Translation gives CASSLQALAATGELFF.